This T cell receptor beta chain was documented in a study of cytomegalovirus exposure and HLA in healthy donors. Sequencing used immunoSEQ multiplex PCR; TCRdb keeps in-frame clones, though not all of them. The sample has over 200,000 clones, roughly 80% seen once. V was shortened by 2 bases and J by 6 bases, with 20 bases between the two germline ends. From germline, CDR1 is GTSNPN and CDR2 SVGIG (reference sequence). The CDR3 has 15 amino acids. A few counts support this clone. The gene calls are TRBV30 and TRBJ2-7; D is perhaps TRBD1 (6 bases). The specimen sequenced was PBMCs. The sequence was obtained from a woman between 18 and 29 years old in good health and CMV-seronegative. The CDR3 spells CAWSTAGTSHSEQYF. Here the CDR3 DNA reads TGTGCCTGGAGTACCGCCGGGACAAGTCATTCCGAGCAGTACTTC.